This entry is about one T cell receptor beta chain. This sample was taken from a study of blood T cell repertoires in COVID-19. Cohort 3 donors counted as recovered after two negative PCRs, clearance, or resolved symptoms. Method: immunoSEQ multiplex PCR; TCRdb's copy keeps in-frame clones and lacks some. This sample carries around 230,000 clones, approximately 78% of them seen once, and the ten largest clones take about 9.3%. CDR1 LNHDA and CDR2 SQIVND come from the germline V gene (reference sequence). Trimming shortened V by 6 bases and J by 3 bases, and 15 bases separated the two germline ends. This CDR3 is 15 amino acids long.

The sequencing sample was made of PBMCs or T cells enriched from blood (not recorded which). This sequence joins TRBV19 and TRBJ2-1; D gene uncertain. This clonotype originated in a man aged 35-49 years who had recovered from COVID-19. The CDR3 spells CASSLALNSYNEQFF. CDR3 DNA sequence: TGTGCCAGTAGCCTGGCCTTAAACAGCTACAATGAGCAGTTCTTC.